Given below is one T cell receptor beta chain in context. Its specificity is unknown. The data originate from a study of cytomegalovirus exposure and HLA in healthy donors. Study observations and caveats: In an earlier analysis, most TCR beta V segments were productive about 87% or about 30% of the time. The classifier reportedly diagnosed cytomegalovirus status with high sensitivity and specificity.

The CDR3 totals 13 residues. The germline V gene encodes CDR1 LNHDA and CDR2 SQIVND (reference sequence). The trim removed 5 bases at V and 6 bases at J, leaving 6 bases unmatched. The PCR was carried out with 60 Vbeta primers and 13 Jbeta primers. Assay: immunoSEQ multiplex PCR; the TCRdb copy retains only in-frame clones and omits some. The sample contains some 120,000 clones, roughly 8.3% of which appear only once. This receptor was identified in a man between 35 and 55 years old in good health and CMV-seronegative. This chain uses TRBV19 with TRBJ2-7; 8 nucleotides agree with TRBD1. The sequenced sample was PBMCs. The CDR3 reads CASSLGQGSEQYF. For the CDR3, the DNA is TGTGCCAGTAGTCTCGGACAGGGTTCCGAGCAGTACTTC.